Sequencing of this TCR beta chain was carried out in a study of cytomegalovirus exposure and HLA in healthy donors. Study information: According to later analysis, the same platform produced the approximately 120 validation and 666 first-cohort repertoires. Study observations and caveats: Cytomegalovirus-associated status was assigned to 150 to 200 TCR beta chains. A few chains tied to CMV proved CMV antigen-specific in vitro.

CDR1 MNHEY and CDR2 SMNVEV come from the germline V gene (reference sequence). V shed 2 bases and J 8 bases; nucleotides not matched to a gene: 7. The CDR3 consists of 16 residues. Profiling relied on immunoSEQ multiplex PCR, and the TCRdb table lists in-frame clones only, not all of them. Of fewer than 350,000 clones listed, approximately 90% are singletons. The study drew the donors from its 120-subject validation cohort, separate from the approximately 700-subject first cohort. In regard to this clone: The antigen is undetermined.

The source material was PBMCs. The origin of this receptor is a woman under 30 in good health and CMV-seronegative. The chain links TRBV27 to TRBJ2-1; 12 bases fit TRBD2. This CDR3 reads CASSLAGLAGSDEQFF. The CDR3 coding sequence is TGTGCCAGCAGTTTAGCGGGACTAGCGGGTTCCGATGAGCAGTTCTTC.